This T cell receptor (beta chain) was captured by sequencing in a study of blood T cells in healthy people across ages. Next came a second PCR, run for about 6 to 11 cycles, which used a sample-barcoded 5' primer along with a J-beta primer mix. MiXCR was run by TCRdb on the 5' RACE reads, yielding one entry per CDR3 protein. The sample holds more than 500,000 distinct CDR3 sequences; about 26% are singletons and the top ten take approximately 3.6%. The germline CDR1 and CDR2 sequences are SGHAT and FQNNGV. The trim removed 2 bases at V and 0 bases at J, leaving 8 bases unmatched. The length of the CDR3 is 18 residues. These sequences were also reported in another study, on T cells of mothers and their children.

Sample: blood. This chain uses TRBV11-2 with TRBJ2-4, with 9 bases fitting TRBD2. The TCR was taken from a boy aged 2 to 10 in good health. The CDR3 protein is CASSLPLAGVLAKNIQYF. The CDR3 coding sequence is TGTGCCAGCAGCTTACCGTTAGCGGGGGTACTAGCCAAAAACATTCAGTACTTC.